This passage covers 11 T cell receptor beta chains from one sample sequenced in a study of cytomegalovirus exposure and HLA in healthy donors (dated by TCRdb to about 2017). Library preparation employed the immunoSEQ multiplex PCR assay. For the multiplex PCR, a mixture combining 60 forward primers for TCR Vbeta segments and 13 reverse primers for TCR Jbeta segments was used. Imported from immuneACCESS, the table was reduced by TCRdb to in-frame sequences with V and J called. These copies leave out some clones; in studies compared against another copy, an unresolved V gene accounts for under half, and the cause of the remainder is not known. Counted in this sample were roughly 150,000 clones; 80% of them appeared once. About an eighth of the sample is in the top ten clones. Sequenced: PBMCs. These TCRs come from a woman aged 40 to 49 in good health and CMV-seronegative.

Concerning this clone itself: One end of the junction fails to match germline, which may point to a read error. The CDR3, as DNA: TGTTCCAGCAGCTCTCGCTACTACGAGCAGTACTTC. This gives the protein CSSSSRYYEQYF. This sequence joins TRBV7-9 and TRBJ2-7; no definite D call. The CDR3 length is 12 residues. The germline CDR1 and CDR2 sequences are SEHNR and FQNEAQ (reference sequence).

This clone was detected only a few times. This chain connects TRBV4-3 to TRBJ1-2; 7 nucleotides align to TRBD1. This CDR3 has 15 amino acids. Germline CDR1 is LGHNA and CDR2 is YSLEER. Trimming removed 3 bases from V and 2 bases from J; junction bases left unmatched: 6. The CDR3 is CASSQATGFNYGYTF. The CDR3 nucleotides are TGCGCCAGCAGCCAGGCGACAGGGTTCAACTATGGCTACACCTTC.

V usage is TRBV28 and J usage is TRBJ2-3, with D maybe TRBD1 (5 bases). The germline V and J ends were trimmed by 5 bases and 0 bases, with 12 bases remaining between them. CDR1 MDHEN and CDR2 SYDVKM come from the germline V gene. This CDR3 has 15 amino acids. CDR3 loop: CASSPAGFSTDTQYF. The CDR3 region has the DNA TGTGCCAGCAGTCCAGCAGGGTTTAGCACAGATACGCAGTATTTT. The full variable domain, completed using reference TRBV28 and TRBJ2-3, is DVKVTQSSRYLVKRTGEKVFLECVQDMDHENMFWYRQDPGLGLRLIYFSYDVKMKEKGDIPEGYSVSREKKERFSLILESASTNQTSMYLCASSPAGFSTDTQYFGPGTRLTVL.

A single count supports this clone. The chain couples TRBV4-3 to TRBJ1-4; D may be TRBD1 (5 bases). This CDR3 spans 16 amino acids. Looked up from germline, CDR1 is LGHNA and CDR2 is YSLEER. Trimming stripped 0 bases from V and 0 bases from J, with 8 bases between. The CDR3 spells CASSQDQGSTNEKLFF. The CDR3 DNA reads TGCGCCAGCAGCCAAGACCAGGGCTCAACTAATGAAAAACTGTTTTTT.

V usage is TRBV11-3 and J usage is TRBJ1-1; possible D gene TRBD1, 6 bases. V was trimmed by 5 bases and J by 3 bases, leaving 13 bases between them. Germline V lookup: CDR1 SGHNT, CDR2 YENEEA. There are 14 residues in the CDR3. In DNA, the CDR3 is TGTGCCAGCAGCACGCAGGGGCCGGACACTGAAGCTTTCTTT. As protein: CASSTQGPDTEAFF.

Only one count was recorded for this clone. The V and J genes are TRBV30 and TRBJ1-2; D is ambiguous. The V gene lost 1 base and the J gene lost 8 bases, with 14 bases spanning the gap. The CDR3 spans 13 residues. Germline CDR1 GTSNPN, CDR2 SVGIG (reference sequence). The CDR3 DNA reads TGTGCCTGGAGTGGCCTTAGTCAATCCGGCTACACCTTC. Translated: CAWSGLSQSGYTF.

J is TRBJ1-6 and V is TRBV6-6, with D perhaps matching TRBD1 (5 bases). The CDR3 has 14 amino acids. CDR1 is MNHNY and CDR2 is SVGAGI in the germline V gene (reference sequence). Trimming took off 7 bases at V and 10 bases at J, with 17 bases between the two ends. The CDR3 protein is CASTPEGLLSPLHF. The CDR3 nucleotides are TGTGCCAGCACCCCCGAGGGACTCTTATCACCCCTCCACTTT.

J is TRBJ1-3 and V is TRBV6-1; no reliable D call. Trimming took off 5 bases at V and 2 bases at J, with 10 bases between the two ends. Germline CDR1 reads MNHNS; CDR2 reads SASEGT. There are 14 residues in the CDR3. CDR3 amino acids: CASSSWGAGNTIYF. The CDR3 region has the DNA TGTGCCAGCAGTTCCTGGGGAGCTGGAAACACCATATATTTT.

As for this clone: Relative to the germline gene, one junction end is altered; a read error may explain this. The rearrangement uses TRBV28 and TRBJ2-4, with D uncertain. In germline, CDR1 is MDHEN, CDR2 SYDVKM. This CDR3 spans 15 amino acids. The CDR3: CASSPVLELKNSQYF. The CDR3, as DNA: TGTGCCAGCAGTCCCGTTCTTGAGCTCAAAAACAGTCAGTACTTC.

This sequence joins TRBV21-1 and TRBJ1-2; the table's D gene call, TRBD1, was not cross checked with the DNA. TRBV21-1 is listed as a pseudogene. CDR3 length equals 14 residues. In nucleotides, the CDR3 is TGTGCCAGCAAGGTAGGGGGCGCTTCCCATGGCTACACCTTC. Its protein product is CASKVGGASHGYTF.

The chain uses TRBV7-9 and TRBJ1-2; D perhaps matches TRBD1 (6 bases). Germline CDR1 reads SEHNR; CDR2 reads FQNEAQ (reference sequence). This CDR3 spans 15 amino acids. The V gene lost 0 bases and the J gene lost 2 bases, with 10 bases spanning the gap. The CDR3 spells CASSLAPGANYGYTF. In DNA form, the CDR3 reads TGTGCCAGCAGCTTAGCACCAGGGGCCAACTATGGCTACACCTTC.